A selection of T cell receptor beta chains follows, all from one sample in a study of response to subunit inactivated influenza vaccine. TCRdb recomputed calls from the RT-PCR reads with MiXCR, one row per CDR3 protein. The sample shows about 480,000 distinct CDR3 sequences, roughly 9.7% of them seen only once. This sample comprised PBMCs from blood, obtained roughly 48 days after vaccination. The receptors come from a man aged 45 to 65 who received an inactivated influenza vaccine. The conserved cysteine and the conserved F or W are not part of the CDR3 here.

TRBV12-3/TRBV12-4 ASSSQPNGYT
TRBV5-4 ASSNRQGASETQY
TRBV5-5 ASSLWQGPNQPQH
TRBV20-1 SAHPTSGGINEQF
TRBV3-1 ASSQVLAGELF
TRBV10-3 AISKTVVNEQF
TRBV24-1 ATSASGTVDNEQF
TRBV20-1 SAREIRQGLGEQY
TRBV29-1 SVSTGTGTNEQF
TRBV5-1 ASSQNGQSYGYT
TRBV6-5 ASSYSGGLLQPQH
TRBV10-3 AISTPTGSYNEQF
TRBV20-1 SASPRTGGHQPQH
TRBV12-3/TRBV12-4 ASRETGTGHKGYT
TRBV13 ASSPGTGVEYNEQF
TRBV27 ASKNAGTAGYGYT
TRBV6-2/TRBV6-3 ASNRLAGGFLPTDTQY
TRBV7-3 ASSQTRASGRVEQF
TRBV3-1 ASSQDGQGAWNEQF
TRBV7-9 ASSSWRDSYEQY
TRBV9 ASSVGGRGTGTSGRAWNTGELF
TRBV6-1 ASRPRGARNTEAF
TRBV5-1 ASSGDNPGGEQY
TRBV6-5 ASSYSQGSTDTQY
TRBV7-8 ASSLVGGVTGELF
TRBV10-3 AISDPGTVRDTQY
TRBV11-1 ASSPDSGGLLPYNEQF
TRBV10-3 ATADSAYGDTQY
TRBV14 ASSQMTQKGSEQY
TRBV7-4 ASSLTGHGNQPQH
TRBV4-1 ASSQPGALRNEQY
TRBV6-1 AGGGVDTQY
TRBV6-5 ASSYSTQGPKTQY
TRBV15 ATSRDRVSNQPQH
TRBV7-6 ASSLGFKYEQY
TRBV12-3/TRBV12-4 ASSLSRDRDDEQF
TRBV7-9 ASGSGSTDTQY
TRBV6-5 ASSYRGTSGGPTGTQY
TRBV6-2/TRBV6-3 ASSYPPASGRAVHLYNEQF
TRBV4-3 ASSQNRDGGLGEQY
TRBV23-1 ASSQSWWRGGAYEQY
TRBV20-1 SASGGWETQY